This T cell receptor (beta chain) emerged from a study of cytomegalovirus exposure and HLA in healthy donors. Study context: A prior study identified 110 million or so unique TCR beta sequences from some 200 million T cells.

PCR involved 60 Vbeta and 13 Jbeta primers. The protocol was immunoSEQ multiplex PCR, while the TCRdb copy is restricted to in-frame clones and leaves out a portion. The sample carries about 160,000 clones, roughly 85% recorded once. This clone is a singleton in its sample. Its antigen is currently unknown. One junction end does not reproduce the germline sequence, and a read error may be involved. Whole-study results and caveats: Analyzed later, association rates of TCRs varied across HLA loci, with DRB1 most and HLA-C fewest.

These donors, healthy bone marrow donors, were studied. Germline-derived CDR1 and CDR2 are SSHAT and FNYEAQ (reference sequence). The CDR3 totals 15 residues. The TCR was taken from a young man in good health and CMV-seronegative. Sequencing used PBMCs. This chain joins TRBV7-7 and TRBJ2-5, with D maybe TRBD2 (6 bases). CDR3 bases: TGTGCTAGCAGCTTAGATGGCGGCGGGGAAGAGACCCAGTACTTC. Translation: CASSLDGGGEETQYF.